The 13 T cell receptor beta chains reported below all come from one sample, sequenced in a study of neurological immune-mediated disorders. TCRdb analysed the 5' RACE reads with MiXCR anew, one entry per CDR3 protein. The sample includes about 38,000 distinct CDR3 sequences, approximately 4.4% of them seen just once. The sequenced material came from CD4+ T cells from blood. Receptors originate from a man younger than 35 in good health.

This clonotype came up many times. The rearrangement links TRBV20-1 to TRBJ2-5, with TRBD2 as a possible D gene (5 bases). V was cut by 4 bases and J by 2 bases, with 8 bases left in between. The CDR3 is 12 amino acids. CDR1 and CDR2 (germline): DFQATT, SNEGSKA (reference sequence). The CDR3 DNA reads TGCAGTGCTATAGCGTTACAAGAGACCCAGTACTTC. Its protein product is CSAIALQETQYF.

This clonotype was seen ten or more times. The chain combines TRBV29-1 with TRBJ1-4, with unresolved D. Per the germline V gene, CDR1 is SQVTM and CDR2 is ANQGSEA. Trimming left V 7 bases short and J 5 bases short, with 11 bases between. The CDR3 sequence is 12 residues long. The CDR3 reads CSAVVGNEKLFF. In DNA, the CDR3 is TGCAGCGCCGTCGTGGGAAATGAAAAACTGTTTTTT.

This clonotype occurred many times. V usage is TRBV20-1 and J usage is TRBJ1-4; D is unclear. This CDR3 is 13 amino acids long. CDR1 DFQATT and CDR2 SNEGSKA come from the germline V gene (reference sequence). Between the trimmed V and J ends, which lost 5 bases and 2 bases, there was a span of 9 bases. Here the CDR3 DNA reads TGCAGTGCTCGGGATATGACTAATGAAAAACTGTTTTTT. Its protein product is CSARDMTNEKLFF.

This clonotype was detected ten times or more. The rearrangement joins TRBV5-1 to TRBJ2-7, with D perhaps given as TRBD1 or TRBD2 (5 bases each). CDR3 length: 14 residues. V lost 1 base to trimming and J lost 2 bases, with 10 bases between them. Germline CDR1 and CDR2: SGHRS and YFSETQ. The CDR3 region has the DNA TGCGCCAGCAGCTTGAGGGGAGACGCCTACGAGCAGTACTTC. It translates to CASSLRGDAYEQYF.

The chain joins TRBV5-1 to TRBJ2-2; 7 nucleotides align to TRBD1. The germline V gene encodes CDR1 SGHRS and CDR2 YFSETQ. This CDR3 spans 14 amino acids. J lost 4 bases, V lost 2 bases, and 2 bases had no gene match. The CDR3 reads CASSFRQGTGELFF. In DNA, the CDR3 is TGCGCCAGCAGCTTCCGACAGGGCACCGGGGAGCTGTTTTTT. The variable domain in full, completed from reference TRBV5-1 and TRBJ2-2, reads KAGVTQTPRYLIKTRGQQVTLSCSPISGHRSVSWYQQTPGQGLQFLFEYFSETQRNKGNFPGRFSGRQFSNSRSEMNVSTLELGDSALYLCASSFRQGTGELFFGEGSRLTVL.

This clonotype showed up many times. The rearrangement joins TRBV19 to TRBJ1-2; TRBD1 is a possible D gene (5 bases). Germline CDR1 is LNHDA and CDR2 is SQIVND (reference sequence). Trimming took 5 bases from V and 8 from J, leaving 18 bases between them. This CDR3 has 14 amino acids. DNA of the CDR3: TGTGCCAGTAGTGAAGGCAGGGAAGCGAGCGGCTACACCTTC. Its translation is CASSEGREASGYTF. Filled out from reference TRBV19 and TRBJ1-2, the complete variable domain reads DGGITQSPKYLFRKEGQNVTLSCEQNLNHDAMYWYRQDPGQGLRLIYYSQIVNDFQKGDIAEGYSVSREKKESFPLTVTSAQKNPTAFYLCASSEGREASGYTFGSGTRLTVV.

As to this clonotype: Given a much more abundant clone one base away, this may be a read error. The chain links TRBV15 to TRBJ1-3; D uncertain. CDR3 size: 15 residues. V was clipped by 0 bases and J by 4 bases, with 10 bases between them. Germline values: CDR1 LNHNV, CDR2 YYDKDF (reference sequence). CDR3 bases: TGTGCCACCAGCAGAGACAAGGCAGTGGGAAACACCATATATTTT. It is translated as CATSRDKAVGNTIYF.

This clonotype was detected many times. This chain links TRBV18 with TRBJ1-6; TRBD1 aligns across 8 bases. The V gene end was trimmed by 4 bases and the J gene end by 6 bases; junction bases not matched to a gene: 5. The germline V gene has CDR1 KGHSH and CDR2 LQKENI. CDR3 size: 15 residues. The CDR3 region is CASSLDREVNSPLHF. CDR3 sequence (DNA): TGTGCCAGCTCACTGGACAGGGAAGTTAATTCACCCCTCCACTTT.

This clonotype was counted at least ten times. This rearrangement joins TRBV20-1 to TRBJ2-3; TRBD2 matches at 9 bases. The CDR3 contains 14 residues. Germline V lookup: CDR1 DFQATT, CDR2 SNEGSKA (reference sequence). Trimming at V came to 3 bases and at J to 4 bases, leaving 5 bases not matched to a gene. CDR3 nucleotides: TGCAGTGCTAGGGGTGGCGGGGGGGCAGATACGCAGTATTTT. Its translation is CSARGGGGADTQYF.

This clonotype was seen at least ten times. The chain combines TRBV12-3 or TRBV12-4 with TRBJ1-1, with D maybe TRBD1 (5 bases). The ends were cut back, 8 bases at V and 3 bases at J, with 22 bases in the middle. This CDR3 comprises 16 residues. This CDR3 is CASWGFMGRVHTEAFF. The CDR3 nucleotides are TGTGCCAGCTGGGGGTTTATGGGCCGAGTCCACACTGAAGCTTTCTTT.

This clonotype was observed many times. The chain employs TRBV20-1 and TRBJ1-6; perhaps TRBD1 as D (5 bases). Per the germline V gene, CDR1 is DFQATT and CDR2 is SNEGSKA (reference sequence). The CDR3 consists of 16 residues. V lost 5 bases and J 2 bases, leaving 16 bases between the germline ends. CDR3 sequence: CSAWRQTITYNSPLHF. The DNA for the CDR3 is TGCAGTGCTTGGAGACAGACGATAACCTATAATTCACCCCTCCACTTT.

This clonotype has ten or more counts. The J gene is TRBJ2-1, the V gene TRBV24-1; tentative D call: TRBD1 (6 bases). CDR1 KGHDR and CDR2 SFDVKD come from the germline V gene. V was shortened by 4 bases and J by 0 bases, with 12 bases between the two germline ends. This CDR3 is 16 amino acids long. The CDR3 region is CATSEHGTHSYNEQFF. The CDR3 DNA reads TGTGCCACCAGTGAACATGGGACACACTCCTACAATGAGCAGTTCTTC.

This clonotype showed up many times. The genes are TRBV6-6 and TRBJ1-5; 7 nucleotides line up with TRBD1. The germline V gene has CDR1 MNHNY and CDR2 SVGAGI (reference sequence). This CDR3 is 15 amino acids long. Losses at the gene ends were 2 bases for V and 6 bases for J; bases not matched to a gene: 7. The CDR3 sequence: CASSYPQGMSQPQHF. CDR3 nucleotides: TGTGCCAGCAGTTACCCACAGGGGATGAGTCAGCCCCAGCATTTT.